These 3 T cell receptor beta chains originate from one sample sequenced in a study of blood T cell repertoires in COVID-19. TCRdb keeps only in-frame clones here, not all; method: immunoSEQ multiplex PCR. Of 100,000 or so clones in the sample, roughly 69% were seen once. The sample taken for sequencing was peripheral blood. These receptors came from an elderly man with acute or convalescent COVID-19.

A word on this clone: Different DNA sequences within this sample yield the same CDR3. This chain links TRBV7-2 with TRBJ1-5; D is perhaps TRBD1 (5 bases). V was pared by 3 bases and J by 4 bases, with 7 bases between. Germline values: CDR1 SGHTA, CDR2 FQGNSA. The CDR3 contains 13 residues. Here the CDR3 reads CASSFGGNQPQHF. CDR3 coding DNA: TGTGCCAGCAGCTTCGGGGGGAATCAGCCCCAGCATTTT.

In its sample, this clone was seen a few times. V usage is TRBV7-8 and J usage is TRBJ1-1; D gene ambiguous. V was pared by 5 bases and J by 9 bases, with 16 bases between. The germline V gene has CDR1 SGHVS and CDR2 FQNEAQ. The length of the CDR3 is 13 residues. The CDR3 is CASSLGPLLQAFF. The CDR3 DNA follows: TGTGCCAGCAGCCTGGGCCCGCTTTTACAAGCTTTCTTT.

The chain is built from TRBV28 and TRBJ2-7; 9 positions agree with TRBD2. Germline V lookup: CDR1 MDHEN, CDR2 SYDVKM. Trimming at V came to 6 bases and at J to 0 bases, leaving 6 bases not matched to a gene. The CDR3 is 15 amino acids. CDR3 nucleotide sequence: TGTGCCAGCAGGGGGGCAGCGGGAGGCTCCTACGAGCAGTACTTC. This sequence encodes CASRGAAGGSYEQYF.